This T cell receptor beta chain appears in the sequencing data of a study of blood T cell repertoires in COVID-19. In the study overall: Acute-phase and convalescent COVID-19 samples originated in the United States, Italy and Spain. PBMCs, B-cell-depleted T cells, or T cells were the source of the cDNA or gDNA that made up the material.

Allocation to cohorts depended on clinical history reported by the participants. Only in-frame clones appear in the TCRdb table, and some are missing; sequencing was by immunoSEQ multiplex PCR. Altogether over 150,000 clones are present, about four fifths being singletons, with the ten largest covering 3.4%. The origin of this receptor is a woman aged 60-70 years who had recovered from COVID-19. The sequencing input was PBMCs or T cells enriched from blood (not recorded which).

The CDR3 spells CASSPNVPKNTEAFF. The CDR3 nucleotides read TGTGCCAGCTCACCAAATGTCCCCAAGAACACTGAAGCTTTCTTT. This chain connects TRBV18 to TRBJ1-1, with D uncertain. The CDR3 length is 15 residues. V was shortened by 2 bases and J by 1 base, with 11 bases between the two germline ends. Germline V gene sequence: CDR1 KGHSH, CDR2 LQKENI.